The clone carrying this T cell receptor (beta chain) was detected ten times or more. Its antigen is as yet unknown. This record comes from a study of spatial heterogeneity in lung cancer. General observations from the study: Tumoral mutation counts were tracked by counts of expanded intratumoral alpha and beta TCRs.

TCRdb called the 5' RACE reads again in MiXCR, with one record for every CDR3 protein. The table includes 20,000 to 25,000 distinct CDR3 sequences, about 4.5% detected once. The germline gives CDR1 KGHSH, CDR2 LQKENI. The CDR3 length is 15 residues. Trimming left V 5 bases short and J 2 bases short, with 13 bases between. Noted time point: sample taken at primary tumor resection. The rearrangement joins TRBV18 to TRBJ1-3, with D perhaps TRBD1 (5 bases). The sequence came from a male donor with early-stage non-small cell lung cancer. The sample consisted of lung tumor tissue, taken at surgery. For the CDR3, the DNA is TGTGCCAGCTCAGCCGGGACGCCAACTGGAAACACCATATATTTT. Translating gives CASSAGTPTGNTIYF.